This T cell receptor beta chain emerged from a study of response to subunit inactivated influenza vaccine. General study points: The authors offered the suggestion that each seasonal influenza vaccination recruits few new T cells.

Turning to this clonotype: What it recognizes is unknown.

Germline V gene lookup returns CDR1 SGHVS and CDR2 FNYEAQ. The CDR3 is 16 residues long. V dropped 1 base and J dropped 2; count of bases not matched to a gene: 3. TCRdb re-analysed the RT-PCR reads in MiXCR, keeping a single row per CDR3 protein. The sample records around 190,000 distinct CDR3 sequences, around 15% being singletons. The rearrangement joins TRBV7-6 to TRBJ2-7; 12 bases map to TRBD2. The material sequenced was CD8+ T cells sorted from PBMCs, taken 5 days after vaccination. This clonotype originated in a man aged 50-59 years who received an inactivated influenza vaccine. This chain's CDR3 is CASSLGTSGTPYEQYF. CDR3 in DNA: TGTGCCAGCAGCTTAGGGACTAGCGGGACCCCCTACGAGCAGTACTTC.